This is a list of T cell receptor beta chains from one sample in a study of Tregs in tolerant kidney transplant recipients. Assay: immunoSEQ multiplex PCR; the TCRdb copy retains only in-frame clones and omits some. The sample records about 59,000 clones, approximately 82% being singletons. Sequencing input: CD4+ T cells from blood. The receptors shown here come from a human donor in good health. Both conserved end residues are part of each CDR3. A D gene is named only where the DNA matches it firmly. Some rows mark clone size as missing; the rest say once, few, many or name a class of expanded clone.

abundance	v_gene	j_gene	d_gene	CDR3aa	CDR3nt
.	TRBV11-2	TRBJ2-3	TRBD2	CASSLDGSGSRAQYF	TGTGCCAGCAGCTTAGATGGTAGCGGGAGTCGGGCGCAGTATTTT
few	TRBV27	TRBJ2-1	TRBD2	CASSLATSGTNEQFF	TGTGCCAGCAGTCTAGCGACTAGCGGGACGAATGAGCAGTTCTTC
.	TRBV10-3	TRBJ1-1	TRBD1	CAISGDRGPAEAFF	TGTGCCATCAGTGGGGACAGGGGGCCGGCTGAAGCTTTCTTT
.	TRBV18	TRBJ1-2	.	CASSPSAEVGVGGYTF	TGTGCCAGCTCACCCTCTGCCGAGGTTGGGGTAGGTGGCTACACCTTC
once	TRBV7-9	TRBJ1-6	TRBD1	CASTIGGQGALLFGSPLHF	TGTGCCAGCACTATTGGGGGACAGGGGGCGCTTCTTTTTGGGTCACCCCTCCACTTT
.	TRBV27	TRBJ1-2	.	CASSPRGRGGLYGYTF	TGTGCCAGCAGTCCGAGGGGGAGGGGAGGCCTCTATGGCTACACCTTC
.	TRBV18	TRBJ1-1	.	CASSPDVAPMAFF	TGTGCCAGCTCACCAGACGTGGCACCGATGGCTTTCTTT
once	TRBV30	TRBJ1-2	TRBD1	CAWSLGQGNGGYTF	TGTGCCTGGAGTTTGGGACAGGGCAATGGGGGCTACACCTTC
few	TRBV5-6	TRBJ1-2	TRBD1	CASSRTPQGGRGHGYTF	TGTGCCAGCAGCCGCACTCCTCAAGGGGGCAGGGGGCATGGCTACACCTTC
.	TRBV7-2	TRBJ2-7	.	CASRKGGKGGEQYF	TGTGCCAGCAGGAAAGGGGGAAAGGGCGGCGAGCAGTACTTC